This is a list of T cell receptor beta chains from one sample in a study of regulatory T cells in long-lasting Graves disease. TCRdb reanalysed the multiplex PCR reads using MiXCR and keeps one entry per CDR3 protein. The table lists 420,000 or so distinct CDR3 sequences, approximately 16% of them singletons, with 20% to 25% in the top ten. The same specimen was also included in a second study, on T cells in Graves' hyperthyroidism and ophthalmopathy.

Sequenced material: peripheral blood mononuclear cells (PBMCs), taken at new diagnosis, from a patient treated with antithyroid drugs. These receptors originate from a woman aged 18-29 years with Graves disease. The CDR3 runs from the conserved cysteine through the conserved F or W. A D gene is named only where the DNA matches it firmly. Clone sizes are given selectively: once, few, many, or a class where the clone is expanded.

j_call,clone_size,v_call,d_call,cdr3_aa,cdr3_nt
TRBJ2-3,few,TRBV12-3/TRBV12-4,TRBD2,CASILGLARGTDTQYF,TGTGCCAGCATCCTAGGACTAGCGAGGGGCACAGATACGCAGTATTTT
TRBJ2-5,few,TRBV19,.,CASSLIEEQETQYF,TGTGCCAGTAGTTTGATTGAGGAGCAAGAGACCCAGTACTTC
TRBJ2-1,.,TRBV29-1,.,CSVGVEWDEQFF,TGCAGCGTTGGTGTAGAGTGGGATGAGCAGTTCTTC
TRBJ2-5,.,TRBV19,.,CASRSGGEGTQYF,TGTGCCAGTAGGTCAGGGGGGGAGGGGACCCAGTACTTC
TRBJ1-5,.,TRBV6-2/TRBV6-3,.,CASSYYRVVGNQPQHF,TGTGCCAGCAGTTACTATCGGGTAGTTGGCAATCAGCCCCAGCATTTT
TRBJ1-3,.,TRBV7-9,TRBD1,CASSLDPRGIGNTIYF,TGTGCCAGCAGCTTAGACCCCAGGGGGATTGGAAACACCATATATTTT
TRBJ2-3,many,TRBV29-1,.,CSVEKDSTDTQYF,TGCAGCGTTGAAAAGGACAGCACAGATACGCAGTATTTT
TRBJ1-1,once,TRBV25-1,TRBD1,CASSDRGLGEAFF,TGTGCCAGCAGTGACAGGGGGCTTGGTGAAGCTTTCTTT
TRBJ2-5,few,TRBV5-1,TRBD2,CASSWGGQETQYF,TGCGCCAGCAGCTGGGGAGGGCAAGAGACCCAGTACTTC
TRBJ1-1,.,TRBV14,.,CASSQDSIIQGSWNTEAFF,TGTGCCAGCAGCCAAGATAGTATTATACAGGGAAGTTGGAACACTGAAGCTTTCTTT
TRBJ2-1,many,TRBV5-1,.,CASSFLGETYNEQFF,TGCGCCAGCAGCTTTTTAGGGGAGACCTACAATGAGCAGTTCTTC
TRBJ2-2,few,TRBV20-1,TRBD2,CSATHSGRGSGELFF,TGCAGTGCTACTCATAGCGGGAGGGGGTCCGGGGAGCTGTTTTTT